The entry that follows covers one TCR beta chain sequence. In the same sample, other DNA sequences code for this CDR3. The data were obtained in a study of blood T cell repertoires in COVID-19. The overall study: Samples representing acute and convalescent COVID-19 were sourced from the United States, Italy and Spain.

Patients of the Seattle cohort, enrolled during active infection, were followed longitudinally. In the original analysis: Cell counts per sample came from amplifying reference gene primers. This table comes from immunoSEQ multiplex PCR, and its TCRdb copy is limited to in-frame clones, with some not included. V and J calls and clone size follow that table, whereas D and trimming were derived from the DNA. Altogether almost 350,000 clones are present, roughly 89% being singletons, with the ten largest covering 3% to 4.5%. The CDR3 contains 12 residues. V gave up 8 bases and J gave up 7 bases, with 9 bases separating them.

The chain joins TRBV12-3 or TRBV12-4 to TRBJ1-6, with a possible D match to TRBD1 (5 bases). The sequence was collected from a woman aged 55-75 years with COVID-19, enrolled during active disease. The sequencing input was peripheral blood. The CDR3 loop reads CASRQGNSPLHF. DNA for the CDR3: TGTGCCAGCCGGCAGGGAAATTCACCCCTCCACTTT.